Reported below is one TCR beta chain. This clone was seen a handful of times. Its antigen remains undetermined. The input lacks base qualities; no much larger clone sits a single base away. From each donor, a single peripheral blood sample of about 110 mL on average was drawn into heparinised tubes. A BD FACSAria II and a panel including CD45RO, CCR7, CD25, CD127, CD95 and CD27 were used to sort naive, central memory, regulatory and stem cell-like memory CD4+ T cells. Purity was above 95% for every sorted population. PBMCs were separated immediately by Lymphoprep density gradient centrifugation and were stained directly, without being cultured. Samples were stained and sorted in pairs, with one healthy donor and one patient per experiment, so that batch effects were minimized. The sample is drawn from a study of beta chain features in type 1 diabetes (dated by TCRdb to 2016 to 2019). Some background on the complete study: No differences in mean age, gender distribution, total cell number or subset yield were found between patients and healthy donors. A total of over 95,000,000 sorted cells were examined across all samples, and RNA yield correlated strongly with the number of cells per subset. In the study, recently diagnosed type 1 diabetes patients and matched healthy donors were compared on the TCRB repertoires of their sorted circulating CD4+ T cell subsets. Regulatory and stem cell-like memory subsets were isolated from only 8 patients and roughly 8 healthy donors, whereas naive and central memory subsets came from all 28 donors.

The research as a whole found: Naive, central memory and regulatory TCRB repertoires appeared to be more similar among patients than among healthy donors. A moderate but significant shortening of TCRB CDR3 length was observed in type 1 diabetes patients in all four CD4+ subsets. PCR might favor shorter templates, but patient and control samples were amplified and corrected together, so any skew would affect both groups equally. Sequencing cDNA rather than genomic DNA could over-represent highly expressing activated cells, although activation and CD3 levels did not differ between groups. HLA sub-analyses involved small numbers of individuals, so any influence of HLA type on TCRB rearrangement remained unresolved. At VDJ recombination sites, patients with type 1 diabetes made fewer insertions and deleted more nucleotides, a pattern implying thymic rearrangement abnormalities.

The High Capacity cDNA Reverse Transcription Kit was used to reverse transcribe all of the isolated RNA, meaning that expressed TCRB transcripts were what got sequenced. Deep immunoSEQ sequencing was applied to naive, central memory and regulatory T cell samples, giving an average of approximately 3.8 million total reads per sample. Sorted cells were lysed in RLT buffer, and RNA was extracted using DNase-treated RNeasy Micro or Mini kits according to cell number. Each cell subset was processed separately to prevent cross-contamination, with patient and healthy donor samples processed together. The immunoSEQ multiplex PCR was used to amplify TCRB sequences from cDNA, yielding 87-bp fragments that span the CDR3 region. Sequencing of the amplicons was performed on the Illumina HiSeq platform. The authors processed their data as follows. Synthetic template baselines were used to correct PCR bias computationally, reads within Hamming distance 2 were collapsed, and singletons that could not be merged were discarded. By aligning reads against IMGT, V, D and J genes, CDR3 length, and insertions or deletions at six rearrangement sites were assigned. Within each subset, clonotype counts were normalized to sorted cell number, after which true diversity and Gini coefficients were computed with the tcR R package. Repertoire sharing was quantified using the overlap coefficient calculated on TCRB nucleotide sequences. Out-of-frame TCRB sequences from naive cells were analyzed to stand in for the pre-selection repertoire. The source is immuneACCESS, and TCRdb retained only in-frame sequences with V and J called. Part of the clones is not carried over; for the studies checked, unresolved V genes explain less than half of this, and the remainder is unexplained. V and J calls and clone size come straight from that table; D and trimming were deduced from the DNA. In this sample the table shows hundreds of thousands of clones, about 14% of which occur a single time. The ten most abundant clones make up 0.03% to 0.045% of the sample.

The CDR3, cysteine through phenylalanine, is 13 amino acids long. The read is trimmed to its CDR3 DNA, 39 bases read in frame from base 1. V sheds 4 bases and J sheds 5 bases, leaving 11 bases between their ends. The germline V gene (reference sequence) supplies CDR1 SEHNR and CDR2 FQNEAQ. The TCR comes from a young man with type 1 diabetes. The chain is made from TRBV7-9 and TRBJ1-1; TRBD1 is perhaps the D gene, given 6 matching bases. Sequences were obtained from naive CD4+ T cells from blood. The cell subset or site label on this specimen signifies: true naive CD4+ T cells. The CDR3 protein sequence reads: CASSSWTETEAFF. The DNA is TGTGCCAGCAGCTCCTGGACAGAAACTGAAGCTTTCTTT.